The present T cell receptor beta chain was sequenced within a study of blood T cell repertoires in COVID-19. Study background: The United States, Italy and Spain were the sources of the acute and convalescent COVID-19 samples. In each case, the material was cDNA or gDNA derived from T cells, B-cell-depleted T cells, or PBMCs.

This clone was seen more than once but under ten times. How the authors handled the data: Reference gene primer amplification gave nucleated cell count estimates. Sequenced by immunoSEQ multiplex PCR; TCRdb stores in-frame clones only, minus some. For V, J and clone size, that table is used; D and trimming come from the DNA. Here the sample spans about 230,000 clones, around four fifths being singletons. The specimen sequenced was peripheral blood. This receptor was identified in a woman in her seventies with active or convalescent COVID-19.

CDR3 bases: TGTGCCAGCAGTTACTATGGACAGGGGGGAACGTCACCCCTCCACTTT. Translating gives CASSYYGQGGTSPLHF. The chain links TRBV6-5 to TRBJ1-6; 10 positions match TRBD1. There are 16 residues in the CDR3. Germline loops: CDR1 MNHEY, CDR2 SVGAGI. The junction had 7 bases not matched to a gene; V was cut back by 1 base and J by 10 bases.